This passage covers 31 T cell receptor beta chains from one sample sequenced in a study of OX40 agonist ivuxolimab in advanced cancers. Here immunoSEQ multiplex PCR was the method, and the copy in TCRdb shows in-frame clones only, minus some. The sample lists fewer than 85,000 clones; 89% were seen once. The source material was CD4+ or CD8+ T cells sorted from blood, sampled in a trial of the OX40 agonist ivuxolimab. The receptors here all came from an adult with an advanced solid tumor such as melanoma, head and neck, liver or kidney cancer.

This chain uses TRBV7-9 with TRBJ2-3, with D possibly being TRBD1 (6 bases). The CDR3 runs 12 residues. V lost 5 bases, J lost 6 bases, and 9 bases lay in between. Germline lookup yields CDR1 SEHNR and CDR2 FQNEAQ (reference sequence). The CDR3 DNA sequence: TGTGCCAGCAGCCCTCAGGGGGATACGCAGTATTTT. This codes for CASSPQGDTQYF.

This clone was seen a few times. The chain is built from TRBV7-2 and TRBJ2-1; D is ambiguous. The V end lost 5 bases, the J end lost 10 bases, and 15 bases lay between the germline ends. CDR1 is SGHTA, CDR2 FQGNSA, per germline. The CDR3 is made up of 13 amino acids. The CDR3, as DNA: TGTGCCAGCAGCGTCGGACCTGATCGGGAGCAGTTCTTC. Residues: CASSVGPDREQFF. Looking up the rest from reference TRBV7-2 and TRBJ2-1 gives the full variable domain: GAGVSQSPSNKVTEKGKDVELRCDPISGHTALYWYRQSLGQGLEFLIYFQGNSAPDKSGLPSDRFSAERTGGSVSTLTIQRTQQEDSAVYLCASSVGPDREQFFGPGTRLTVL.

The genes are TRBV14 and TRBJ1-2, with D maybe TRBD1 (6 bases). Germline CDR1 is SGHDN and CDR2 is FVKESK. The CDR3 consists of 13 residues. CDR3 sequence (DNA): TGTGCGACTACAGGGCCTGGGGGAGTGGGCTACACCTTC. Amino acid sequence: CATTGPGGVGYTF.

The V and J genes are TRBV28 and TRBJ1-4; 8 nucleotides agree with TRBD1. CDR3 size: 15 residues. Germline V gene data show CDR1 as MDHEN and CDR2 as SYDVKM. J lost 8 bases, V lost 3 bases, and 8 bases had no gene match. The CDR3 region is CASSFLDRAGEKLFF. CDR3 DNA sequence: TGTGCCAGCAGTTTTCTGGACAGGGCGGGCGAAAAACTGTTTTTT.

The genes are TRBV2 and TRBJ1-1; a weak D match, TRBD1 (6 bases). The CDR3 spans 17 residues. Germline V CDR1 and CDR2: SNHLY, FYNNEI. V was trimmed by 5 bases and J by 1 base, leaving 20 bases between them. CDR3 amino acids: CASSYTTGPSRNTEAFF. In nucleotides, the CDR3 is TGTGCCAGCAGTTATACGACAGGTCCCTCGAGGAACACTGAAGCTTTCTTT.

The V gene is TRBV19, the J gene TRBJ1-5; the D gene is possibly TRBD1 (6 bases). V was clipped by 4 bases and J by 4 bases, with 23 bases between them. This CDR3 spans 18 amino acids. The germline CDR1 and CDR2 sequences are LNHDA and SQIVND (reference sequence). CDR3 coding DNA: TGTGCCAGTAGTAAGACCCTTTCAAACAGGGTTAGGAATCAGCCCCAGCATTTT. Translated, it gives CASSKTLSNRVRNQPQHF.

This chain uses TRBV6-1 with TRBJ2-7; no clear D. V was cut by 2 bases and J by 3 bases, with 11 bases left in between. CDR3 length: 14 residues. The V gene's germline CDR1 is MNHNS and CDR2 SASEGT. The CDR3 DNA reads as TGTGCCAGCAGTGAACTACCTCAGTACTACGAGCAGTACTTC. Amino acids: CASSELPQYYEQYF.

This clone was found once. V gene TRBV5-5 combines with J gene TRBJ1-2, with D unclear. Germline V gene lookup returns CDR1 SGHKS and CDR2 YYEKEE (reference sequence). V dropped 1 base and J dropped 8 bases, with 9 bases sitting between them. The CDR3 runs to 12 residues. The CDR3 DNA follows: TGTGCCAGCAGCTTGAGAGGTTTCGGCTACACCTTC. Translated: CASSLRGFGYTF.

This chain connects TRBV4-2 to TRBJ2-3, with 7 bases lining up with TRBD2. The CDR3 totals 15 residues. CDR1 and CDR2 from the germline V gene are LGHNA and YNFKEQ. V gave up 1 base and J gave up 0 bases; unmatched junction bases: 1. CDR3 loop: CASSQGLASTDTQYF. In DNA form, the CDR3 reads TGTGCCAGCAGCCAAGGACTAGCCAGCACAGATACGCAGTATTTT.

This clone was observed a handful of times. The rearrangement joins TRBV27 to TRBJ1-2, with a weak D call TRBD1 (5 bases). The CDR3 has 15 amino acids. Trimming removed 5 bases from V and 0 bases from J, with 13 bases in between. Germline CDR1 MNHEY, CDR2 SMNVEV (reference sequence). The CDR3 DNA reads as TGTGCCAGCAGTGCTCACAGGACTCCTAACTATGGCTACACCTTC. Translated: CASSAHRTPNYGYTF.

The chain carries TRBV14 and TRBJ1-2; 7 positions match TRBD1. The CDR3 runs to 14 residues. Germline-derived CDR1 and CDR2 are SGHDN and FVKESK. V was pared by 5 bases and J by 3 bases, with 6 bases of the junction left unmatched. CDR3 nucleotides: TGTGCCAGCAGCATTGCCGGGACAGACTATGGCTACACCTTC. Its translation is CASSIAGTDYGYTF.

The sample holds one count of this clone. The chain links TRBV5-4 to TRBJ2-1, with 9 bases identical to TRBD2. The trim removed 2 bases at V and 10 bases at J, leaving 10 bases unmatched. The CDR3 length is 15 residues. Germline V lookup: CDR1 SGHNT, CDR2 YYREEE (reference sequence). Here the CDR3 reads CASSFGGGGAVEQFF. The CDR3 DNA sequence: TGTGCCAGCAGCTTTGGGGGCGGGGGGGCGGTCGAGCAGTTCTTC.

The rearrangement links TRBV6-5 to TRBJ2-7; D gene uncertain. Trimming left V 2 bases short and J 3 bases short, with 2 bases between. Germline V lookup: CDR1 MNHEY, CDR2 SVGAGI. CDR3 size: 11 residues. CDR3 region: CASSYLYEQYF. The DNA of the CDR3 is TGTGCCAGCAGTTACCTCTACGAGCAGTACTTC.

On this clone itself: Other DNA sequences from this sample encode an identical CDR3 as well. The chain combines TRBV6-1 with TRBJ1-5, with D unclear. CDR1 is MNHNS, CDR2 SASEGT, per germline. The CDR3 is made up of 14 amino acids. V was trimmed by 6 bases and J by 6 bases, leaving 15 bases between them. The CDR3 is CASSSNPATQPQHF. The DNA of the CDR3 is TGTGCCAGCAGCTCCAATCCCGCCACTCAGCCCCAGCATTTT.

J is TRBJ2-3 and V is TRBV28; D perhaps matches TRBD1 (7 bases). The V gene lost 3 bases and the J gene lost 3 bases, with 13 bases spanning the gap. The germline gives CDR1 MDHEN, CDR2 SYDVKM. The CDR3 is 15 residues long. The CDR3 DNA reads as TGTGCCAGCAGTTTGTTCCAGGGGGGTACAGATACGCAGTATTTT. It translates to CASSLFQGGTDTQYF.

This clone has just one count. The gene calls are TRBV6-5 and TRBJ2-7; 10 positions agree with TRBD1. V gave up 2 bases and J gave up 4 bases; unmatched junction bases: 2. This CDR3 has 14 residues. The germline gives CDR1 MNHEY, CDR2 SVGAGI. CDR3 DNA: TGTGCCAGCAGTTACCGGGACAGGGGTTACGAGCAGTACTTC. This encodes CASSYRDRGYEQYF.

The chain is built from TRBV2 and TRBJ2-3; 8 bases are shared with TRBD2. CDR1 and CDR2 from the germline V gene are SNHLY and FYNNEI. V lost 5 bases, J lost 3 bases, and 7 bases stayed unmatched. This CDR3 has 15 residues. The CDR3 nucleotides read TGTGCCAGCAGTCGTGGACTAGCAGAGACAGATACGCAGTATTTT. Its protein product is CASSRGLAETDTQYF.

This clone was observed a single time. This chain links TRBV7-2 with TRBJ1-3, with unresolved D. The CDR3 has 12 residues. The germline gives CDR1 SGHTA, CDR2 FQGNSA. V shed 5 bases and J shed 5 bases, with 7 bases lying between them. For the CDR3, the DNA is TGTGCCAGCAGCCCCGAGAGAAACACCATATATTTT. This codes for CASSPERNTIYF.

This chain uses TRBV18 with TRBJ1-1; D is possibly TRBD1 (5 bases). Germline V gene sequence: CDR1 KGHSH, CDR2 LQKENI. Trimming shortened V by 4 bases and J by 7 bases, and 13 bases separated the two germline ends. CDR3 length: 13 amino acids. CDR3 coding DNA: TGTGCCAGCTCACGTAATCAGGGTGTTGAAGCTTTCTTT. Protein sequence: CASSRNQGVEAFF.

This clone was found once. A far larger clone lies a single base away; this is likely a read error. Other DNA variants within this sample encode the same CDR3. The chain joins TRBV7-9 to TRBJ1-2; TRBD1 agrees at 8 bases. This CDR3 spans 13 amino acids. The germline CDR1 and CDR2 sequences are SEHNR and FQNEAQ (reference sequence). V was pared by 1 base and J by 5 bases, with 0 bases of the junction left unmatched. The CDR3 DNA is TGTGCCAGCAGCTTAGGACAGGGGTATGGCTACACCTTC. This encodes CASSLGQGYGYTF.

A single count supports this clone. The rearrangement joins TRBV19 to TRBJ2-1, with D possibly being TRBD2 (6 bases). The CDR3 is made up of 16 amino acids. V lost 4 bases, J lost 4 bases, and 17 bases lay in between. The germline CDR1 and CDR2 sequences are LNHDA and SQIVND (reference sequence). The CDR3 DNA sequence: TGTGCCAGTAGTACGCTGGGTAGCGGCTATTACAATGAGCAGTTCTTC. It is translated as CASSTLGSGYYNEQFF.

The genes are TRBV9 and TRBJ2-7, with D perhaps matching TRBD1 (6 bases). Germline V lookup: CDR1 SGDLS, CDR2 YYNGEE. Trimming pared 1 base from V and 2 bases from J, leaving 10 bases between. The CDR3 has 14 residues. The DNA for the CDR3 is TGTGCCAGCAGCGTAACGGGACAAACCTACGAGCAGTACTTC. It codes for CASSVTGQTYEQYF.

CDR3 nucleotides: TGTGCCAGTGGGGCGGGGCCCTCCTATAATTCACCCCTCCACTTT. It specifies CASGAGPSYNSPLHF. The rearrangement joins TRBV19 to TRBJ1-6; maybe TRBD1 (5 bases). The CDR3 is 15 amino acids. Trimming took off 8 bases at V and 0 bases at J, with 11 bases between the two ends. Per germline, CDR1 LNHDA and CDR2 SQIVND (reference sequence).

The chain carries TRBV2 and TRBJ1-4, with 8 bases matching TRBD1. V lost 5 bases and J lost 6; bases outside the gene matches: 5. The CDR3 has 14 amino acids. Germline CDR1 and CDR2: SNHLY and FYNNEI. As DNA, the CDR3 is TGTGCCAGCAGTAAGACAGGGGTAGATGAAAAACTGTTTTTT. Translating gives CASSKTGVDEKLFF.

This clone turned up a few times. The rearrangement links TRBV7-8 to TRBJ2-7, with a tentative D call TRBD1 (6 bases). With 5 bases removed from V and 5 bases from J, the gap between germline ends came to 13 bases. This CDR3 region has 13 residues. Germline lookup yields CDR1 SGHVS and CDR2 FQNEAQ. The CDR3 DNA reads TGTGCCAGCAGCCCTGGACAGCAAGACGAGCAGTACTTC. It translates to CASSPGQQDEQYF. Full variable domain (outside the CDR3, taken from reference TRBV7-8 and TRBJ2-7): GAGVSQSPRYKVAKRGQDVALRCDPISGHVSLFWYQQALGQGPEFLTYFQNEAQLDKSGLPSDRFFAERPEGSVSTLKIQRTQQEDSAVYLCASSPGQQDEQYFGPGTRLTVT.

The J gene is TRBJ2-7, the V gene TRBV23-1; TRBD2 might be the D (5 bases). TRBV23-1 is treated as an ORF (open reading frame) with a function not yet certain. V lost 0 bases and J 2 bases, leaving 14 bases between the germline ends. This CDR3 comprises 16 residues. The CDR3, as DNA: TGCGCCAGCAGTCAATCGCGGGCAGGTGTCGCCTACGAGCAGTACTTC. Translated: CASSQSRAGVAYEQYF.

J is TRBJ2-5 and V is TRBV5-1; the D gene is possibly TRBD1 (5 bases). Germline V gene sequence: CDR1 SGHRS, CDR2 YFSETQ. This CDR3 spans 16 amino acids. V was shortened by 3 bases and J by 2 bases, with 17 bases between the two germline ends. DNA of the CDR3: TGCGCCAGCAGCTCTCTAGGGGCAGGGTCGCAAGAGACCCAGTACTTC. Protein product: CASSSLGAGSQETQYF.

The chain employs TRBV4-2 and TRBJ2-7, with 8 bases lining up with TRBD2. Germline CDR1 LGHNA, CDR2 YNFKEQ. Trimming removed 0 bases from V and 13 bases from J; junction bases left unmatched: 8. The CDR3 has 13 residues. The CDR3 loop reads CASSQDGSGSPYF. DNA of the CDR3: TGTGCCAGCAGCCAAGATGGGAGCGGGAGCCCCTACTTC.

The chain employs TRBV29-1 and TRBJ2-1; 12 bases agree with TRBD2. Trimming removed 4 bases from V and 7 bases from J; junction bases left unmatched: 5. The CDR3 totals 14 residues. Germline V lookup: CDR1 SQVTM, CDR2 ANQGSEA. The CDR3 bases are TGCAGCGTTGCCGGACTAGCGGGGTGGAATGAGCAGTTCTTC. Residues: CSVAGLAGWNEQFF.

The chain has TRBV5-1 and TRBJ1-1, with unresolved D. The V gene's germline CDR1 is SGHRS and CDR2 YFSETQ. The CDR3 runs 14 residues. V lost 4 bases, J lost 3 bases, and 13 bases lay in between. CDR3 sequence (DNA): TGCGCCAGCAGCCTGTTCGCAGGCCACACTGAAGCTTTCTTT. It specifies CASSLFAGHTEAFF.

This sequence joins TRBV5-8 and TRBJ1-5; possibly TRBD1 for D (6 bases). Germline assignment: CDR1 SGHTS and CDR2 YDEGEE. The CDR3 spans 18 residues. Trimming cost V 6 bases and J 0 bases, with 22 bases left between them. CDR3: CASTQWGGAGYSNQPQHF. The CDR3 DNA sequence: TGTGCCAGCACCCAGTGGGGGGGCGCGGGTTATAGCAATCAGCCCCAGCATTTT.